This T cell receptor beta chain was captured in a study of T cells expressing NK-cell markers. About the research overall: Most of the eight sequenced donors were classified as HCMV-seropositive, and one was classified as seronegative.

The germline V gene encodes CDR1 DFQATT and CDR2 SNEGSKA (reference sequence). The CDR3 is 12 residues long. From the 5' RACE reads, TCRdb lists one entry per CDR3 protein and no DNA. The sample totals some 390,000 distinct CDR3 sequences. The chain carries TRBV20-1 and TRBJ2-1; TCRdb selects TRBD1, and the lack of DNA leaves this call unchecked. Sequencing was performed on blood T cells: a sorted CD56 or NKG2C T cell subset, CD4+ or CD8+ T cells, or bulk PBMC T cells (not recorded which). This receptor was taken from a woman between 50 and 59 years old in good health. The CDR3 reads CSATRARTEQFF.